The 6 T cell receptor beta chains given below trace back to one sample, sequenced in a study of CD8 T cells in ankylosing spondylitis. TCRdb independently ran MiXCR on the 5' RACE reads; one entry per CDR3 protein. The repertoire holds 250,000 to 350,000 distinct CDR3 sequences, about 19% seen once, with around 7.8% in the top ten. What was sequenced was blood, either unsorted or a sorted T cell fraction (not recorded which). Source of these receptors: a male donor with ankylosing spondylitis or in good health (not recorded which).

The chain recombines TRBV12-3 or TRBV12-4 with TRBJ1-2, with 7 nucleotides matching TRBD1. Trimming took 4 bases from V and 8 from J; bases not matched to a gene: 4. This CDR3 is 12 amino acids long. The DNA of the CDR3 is TGTGCCAGCAGTTCGACAGGGTGGGGCTACACCTTC. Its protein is CASSSTGWGYTF.

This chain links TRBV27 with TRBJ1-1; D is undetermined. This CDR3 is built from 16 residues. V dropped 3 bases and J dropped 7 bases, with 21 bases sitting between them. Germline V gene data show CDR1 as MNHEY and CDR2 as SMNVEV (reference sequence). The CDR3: CASSFGYPRELIEAFF. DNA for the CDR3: TGTGCCAGCAGTTTCGGGTACCCCAGAGAATTGATTGAAGCTTTCTTT.

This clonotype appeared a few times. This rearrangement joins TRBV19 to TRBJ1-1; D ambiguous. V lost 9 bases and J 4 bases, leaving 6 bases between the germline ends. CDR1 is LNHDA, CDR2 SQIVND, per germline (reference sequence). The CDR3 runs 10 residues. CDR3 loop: CASGGTEAFF. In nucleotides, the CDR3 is TGTGCCAGCGGTGGCACTGAAGCTTTCTTT.

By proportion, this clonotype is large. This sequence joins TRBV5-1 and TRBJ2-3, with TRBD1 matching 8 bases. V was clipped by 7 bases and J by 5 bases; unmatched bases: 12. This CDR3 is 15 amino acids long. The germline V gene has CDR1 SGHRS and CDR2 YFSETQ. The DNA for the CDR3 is TGCGCCAGCGGAAGAACAGGGGGAACGTTAGATACGCAGTATTTT. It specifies CASGRTGGTLDTQYF.

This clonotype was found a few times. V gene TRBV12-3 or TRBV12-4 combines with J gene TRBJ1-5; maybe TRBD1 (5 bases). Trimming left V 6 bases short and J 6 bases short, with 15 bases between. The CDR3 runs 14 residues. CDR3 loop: CASSVDSGPQPQHF. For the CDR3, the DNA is TGTGCCAGCAGCGTAGACAGCGGACCTCAGCCCCAGCATTTT.

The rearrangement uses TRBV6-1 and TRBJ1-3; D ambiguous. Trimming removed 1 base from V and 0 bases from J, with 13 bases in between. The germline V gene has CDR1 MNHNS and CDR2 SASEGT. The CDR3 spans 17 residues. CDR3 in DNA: TGTGCCAGCAGTGAAGTAGTCAGGACGAGCTCTGGAAACACCATATATTTT. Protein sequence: CASSEVVRTSSGNTIYF.